Each of the 30 T cell receptor beta chains below was sequenced from the same sample in a study of regulatory T cells in long-lasting Graves disease. Combining iRepertoire HTBI primers with Arm-PCR of CDR3 regions, the authors built TCR beta libraries. TCRdb re-analysed the multiplex PCR reads in MiXCR, keeping a single row per CDR3 protein. The repertoire holds more than 300,000 distinct CDR3 sequences, with 20% as singletons. Time point denoted: persistent/refractory GD, antithyroid drugs over 5 years with positive TRAb. PBMCs provided the RNA from which the TCR library was made. The source was peripheral blood mononuclear cells (PBMCs), collected when the disease was refractory, from a patient treated with antithyroid drugs. The receptors stem from a female donor with Graves disease.

Notes on this clonotype: This may be a read error, as it is one base from a much larger clone. V gene TRBV7-2 combines with J gene TRBJ2-2; no clear D. The CDR3 sequence is 14 residues long. V lost 7 bases and J 0 bases, leaving 9 bases between the germline ends. The germline CDR1 and CDR2 sequences are SGHTA and FQGNSA. The DNA for the CDR3 is TGTACCAGCACCAGGCAGCCGAACACCGGGGAGCTGTTTTTT. This translates into CTSTRQPNTGELFF.

There are a few counts of this clonotype. This rearrangement joins TRBV29-1 to TRBJ1-1, with D hard to call. In germline, CDR1 is SQVTM, CDR2 ANQGSEA. V lost 4 bases and J 0 bases, leaving 12 bases between the germline ends. CDR3 length equals 14 residues. CDR3 protein: CSVAGRVMNTEAFF. CDR3 in DNA: TGCAGCGTTGCGGGTAGGGTCATGAACACTGAAGCTTTCTTT.

The chain combines TRBV27 with TRBJ2-6, with D possibly TRBD2 on 6 matching bases. V was cut by 6 bases and J by 2 bases, with 14 bases left in between. Per the germline V gene, CDR1 is MNHEY and CDR2 is SMNVEV (reference sequence). The length of the CDR3 is 16 residues. This chain's CDR3 is CASSLLGEAGANVLTF. As DNA, the CDR3 is TGTGCCAGCAGCCTCTTAGGGGAGGCTGGGGCCAACGTCCTGACTTTC.

About this clonotype itself: A much larger clone lies one base from this, so it may be a read error. Likely a read error: the CDR3 ends without its conserved phenylalanine or tryptophan. This sequence joins TRBV7-2 and TRBJ1-2, with 7 bases identical to TRBD1. In germline, CDR1 is SGHTA, CDR2 FQGNSA. Trimming removed 5 bases from V and 3 bases from J; junction bases left unmatched: 15. There are 17 residues in the CDR3. CDR3 nucleotides: TGTGCCAGCAGCCCGACAGGGCCGGAAGGGACTTACTATGGCTACACCATC. Amino acids: CASSPTGPEGTYYGYTI.

There are many counts of this clonotype. This sequence joins TRBV5-6 and TRBJ1-6; TRBD1 might be the D (5 bases). Germline lookup yields CDR1 SGHDT and CDR2 YYEEEE. V lost 3 bases, J lost 4 bases, and 17 bases lay in between. This CDR3 has 17 amino acids. CDR3 sequence (DNA): TGTGCCAGCAGCTATGACAGTTTGGGGAAGTATAATTCACCCCTCCACTTT. Protein: CASSYDSLGKYNSPLHF.

The chain uses TRBV12-5 and TRBJ2-1; D is unclear. Per the germline V gene, CDR1 is LGHNT and CDR2 is FRNRAP. The CDR3 is made up of 13 amino acids. V shed 2 bases and J shed 6 bases, with 8 bases lying between them. CDR3: CASGLFLGNEQFF. In nucleotides, the CDR3 is TGTGCTAGTGGTTTGTTTTTGGGCAATGAGCAGTTCTTC.

This clonotype was seen at least ten times. This chain links TRBV11-2 with TRBJ1-1, with D tentatively TRBD1 (5 bases). The CDR3 covers 14 residues. CDR1 and CDR2 from the germline V gene are SGHAT and FQNNGV. Trimming removed 4 bases at V and 6 bases at J, with 15 bases between. The CDR3 spells CASSSNPGKAEAFF. Written as DNA, the CDR3 is TGTGCCAGCAGCTCCAATCCAGGGAAGGCTGAAGCTTTCTTT.

This clonotype was seen a few times. The chain employs TRBV24-1 and TRBJ2-3, with 11 bases fitting TRBD2. The CDR3 is made up of 17 amino acids. With V trimmed by 0 bases and J by 5 bases, 6 bases remained unmatched. Germline V lookup: CDR1 KGHDR, CDR2 SFDVKD. CDR3 DNA: TGTGCCACCAGTGATTTGGATAGCGGGAGGGATAAAGATACGCAGTATTTT. Translated: CATSDLDSGRDKDTQYF.

V usage is TRBV4-1 and J usage is TRBJ1-4; perhaps TRBD1 as D (6 bases). V lost 0 bases and J 7 bases, leaving 9 bases between the germline ends. Germline V lookup: CDR1 MGHRA, CDR2 YSYEKL. The CDR3 is 14 amino acids. The CDR3 DNA reads TGCGCCAGCAGCCAAGACAGGGGAGTTGAAAAACTGTTTTTT. Translating gives CASSQDRGVEKLFF.

This clonotype was seen many times. The chain recombines TRBV6-9 with TRBJ2-7; D might be TRBD2 (5 bases). The CDR3 sequence is 13 residues long. The V gene's germline CDR1 is MNHGY and CDR2 SVAAGI. Trimming pared 3 bases from V and 7 bases from J, leaving 13 bases between. In DNA form, the CDR3 reads TGTGCCAGCAGTTACACTACTACGGGAGAGCAGTACTTC. Its protein is CASSYTTTGEQYF.

The V call is TRBV7-9, the J call TRBJ1-5; possible D gene TRBD1, 6 bases. The CDR3 sequence is 15 residues long. The germline V and J ends were trimmed by 4 bases and 6 bases, with 16 bases remaining between them. Germline CDR1 SEHNR, CDR2 FQNEAQ (reference sequence). CDR3 amino acids: CASSSQGLPSQPQHF. Written as DNA, the CDR3 is TGTGCCAGCAGCTCACAGGGTTTACCCAGTCAGCCCCAGCATTTT.

The chain links TRBV30 to TRBJ1-5, with TRBD1 matching over 8 bases. V was pared by 5 bases and J by 6 bases, with 6 bases of the junction left unmatched. The CDR3 length is 13 residues. The germline V gene has CDR1 GTSNPN and CDR2 SVGIG (reference sequence). The chain's CDR3 is CAWGRTGTQPQHF. The CDR3 DNA follows: TGTGCCTGGGGGAGGACAGGGACTCAGCCCCAGCATTTT.

The chain joins TRBV20-1 to TRBJ2-7, with TRBD1 as a possible D gene (5 bases). There are 14 residues in the CDR3. Trimming pared 0 bases from V and 3 bases from J, leaving 12 bases between. The V gene's germline CDR1 is DFQATT and CDR2 SNEGSKA (reference sequence). CDR3 sequence: CSARDRVGNYEQYF. The CDR3 region has the DNA TGCAGTGCTAGAGACAGGGTAGGGAACTACGAGCAGTACTTC.

V usage is TRBV11-2 and J usage is TRBJ2-4; TRBD1 matches 9 bases. The CDR3 is 15 amino acids. With V trimmed by 3 bases and J by 11 bases, 11 bases remained unmatched. Germline V CDR1 and CDR2: SGHAT, FQNNGV. The CDR3 nucleotides are TGTGCCAGCAGCTTCCGGACAGGGGCGGCTAAAGTTCAGTACTTC. The encoded protein is CASSFRTGAAKVQYF.

The rearrangement joins TRBV7-9 to TRBJ2-2, with D perhaps being TRBD1 or TRBD2 (6 bases each). V shed 5 bases and J shed 6 bases, with 22 bases lying between them. Germline V lookup: CDR1 SEHNR, CDR2 FQNEAQ (reference sequence). This CDR3 spans 17 amino acids. The CDR3 reads CASSLLFRGPGAGELFF. The CDR3 region has the DNA TGTGCCAGCAGCCTCCTCTTCCGGGGGCCTGGTGCCGGGGAGCTGTTTTTT.

The chain is built from TRBV4-1 and TRBJ2-5; 7 positions match TRBD2. Germline V gene lookup returns CDR1 MGHRA and CDR2 YSYEKL. Trimming took 0 bases from V and 1 from J; bases not matched to a gene: 5. CDR3 size: 16 residues. CDR3 DNA: TGCGCCAGCAGCCAAGAGCAGCGGGGTACCCAAGAGACCCAGTACTTC. This encodes CASSQEQRGTQETQYF.

This clonotype was detected many times. V gene TRBV27 combines with J gene TRBJ2-7; tentative D call: TRBD1 (5 bases). Trimming removed 4 bases at V and 3 bases at J, with 7 bases between. This CDR3 region has 12 residues. The germline V gene has CDR1 MNHEY and CDR2 SMNVEV (reference sequence). CDR3: CASSSTGYEQYF. The DNA of the CDR3 is TGTGCCAGCAGTTCTACAGGCTACGAGCAGTACTTC.

This clonotype has only a few counts. The CDR3 nucleotides are TGTGCCAGCAGTACCACTATTGGCGAGCAGTACTTC. It codes for CASSTTIGEQYF. The gene calls are TRBV6-1 and TRBJ2-7, with D hard to call. The CDR3 has 12 residues. CDR1 and CDR2 from the germline V gene are MNHNS and SASEGT. V was clipped by 5 bases and J by 6 bases, with 11 bases between them.

This clonotype was seen at least ten times. The chain couples TRBV6-1 to TRBJ1-1; D call uncertain. Trimming stripped 0 bases from V and 3 bases from J, with 8 bases between. The CDR3 is 14 residues long. Germline assignment: CDR1 MNHNS and CDR2 SASEGT. The CDR3 protein is CASSEALLDTEAFF. The CDR3 DNA sequence: TGTGCCAGCAGTGAAGCGCTCCTGGACACTGAAGCTTTCTTT.

In regard to this clonotype: Being one base from a much bigger clone, this may be a read error. The CDR3 does not close with the conserved phenylalanine or tryptophan, likely indicating a read error. V is TRBV6-2 or TRBV6-3 and J is TRBJ2-7; the match to TRBD1 covers 9 bases. The germline V gene has CDR1 MNHEY and CDR2 SVGEGT. The CDR3 spans 14 residues. V lost 5 bases to trimming and J lost 3 bases; unmatched junction nucleotides: 5. As DNA, the CDR3 is TGTGCCAGCAGTGGAGGGGGACAGGGCTACGAGCAGTACTCC. It encodes CASSGGGQGYEQYS.

This clonotype was picked up many times. The rearrangement joins TRBV2 to TRBJ2-7, with D maybe TRBD2 (5 bases). The germline V gene encodes CDR1 SNHLY and CDR2 FYNNEI. V shed 8 bases and J shed 6 bases, with 14 bases lying between them. This CDR3 region has 12 residues. CDR3 sequence: CASSFGISEQYF. The CDR3 DNA reads as TGTGCCAGCTCATTCGGGATCTCCGAGCAGTACTTC.

This clonotype has only a few counts. The chain carries TRBV30 and TRBJ2-7, with D possibly being TRBD2 (5 bases). Trimming removed 0 bases at V and 6 bases at J, with 12 bases between. There are 13 residues in the CDR3. Looked up from germline, CDR1 is GTSNPN and CDR2 is SVGIG (reference sequence). The DNA of the CDR3 is TGTGCCTGGAGTGTACTACTAGTGGGCGAGCAGTACTTC. The encoded protein is CAWSVLLVGEQYF.

This chain connects TRBV5-1 to TRBJ1-6, with 8 positions matching TRBD1. Germline V CDR1 and CDR2: SGHRS, YFSETQ. V shed 4 bases and J 0 bases; nucleotides not matched to a gene: 6. This CDR3 spans 17 amino acids. CDR3 bases: TGCGCCAGCAGCAATGACAGGGGTCTCTCCTATAATTCACCCCTCCACTTT. Translated, it gives CASSNDRGLSYNSPLHF.

In its sample, this clonotype was seen many times. The CDR3 is CASRDSNYGYTF. Written as DNA, the CDR3 is TGTGCCAGCAGGGACAGCAACTATGGCTACACCTTC. The chain couples TRBV6-1 to TRBJ1-2; D is perhaps TRBD1 (6 bases). The V gene lost 6 bases and the J gene lost 2 bases, with 7 bases spanning the gap. This CDR3 comprises 12 residues. Germline V gene sequence: CDR1 MNHNS, CDR2 SASEGT.

Many counts were recorded for this clonotype. The chain employs TRBV6-5 and TRBJ2-7; no firm D call. Germline V gene sequence: CDR1 MNHEY, CDR2 SVGAGI. V lost 0 bases to trimming and J lost 3 bases, with 12 bases between them. The CDR3 spans 15 residues. CDR3 coding DNA: TGTGCCAGCAGTTACTCGCTAGGGAACCTCTACGAGCAGTACTTC. Its translation is CASSYSLGNLYEQYF.

This clonotype was counted only a few times. A single base separates this from a much larger clone, so it may be a read error. The chain links TRBV6-5 to TRBJ1-5; 7 nucleotides align to TRBD1. This CDR3 has 15 amino acids. From germline, CDR1 is MNHEY and CDR2 SVGAGI. The junction had 8 bases not matched to a gene; V was cut back by 8 bases and J by 1 base. The DNA for the CDR3 is TGTGCCAGCGGTTTTAGGGGGCCGAGCAATCAGCCCCAGCATTTT. It translates to CASGFRGPSNQPQHF.

This clonotype was found a few times. This chain links TRBV18 with TRBJ2-5; 8 positions agree with TRBD1. V trimming: 4 bases; J trimming: 3 bases; junction bases outside the gene matches: 10. Per germline, CDR1 KGHSH and CDR2 LQKENI. This CDR3 has 16 amino acids. This CDR3 reads CASSLGPGQEKETQYF. DNA of the CDR3: TGTGCCAGCTCACTTGGACCGGGACAGGAAAAAGAGACCCAGTACTTC.

This clonotype showed up just a few times. V usage is TRBV27 and J usage is TRBJ1-1; 7 bases are a match to TRBD1. Trimming cost V 6 bases and J 6 bases; bases outside gene matches: 13. Looked up from germline, CDR1 is MNHEY and CDR2 is SMNVEV (reference sequence). The CDR3 has 15 residues. The DNA for the CDR3 is TGTGCCAGCAGGGGCCCTAGGAGCCAGGGGGCTGAAGCTTTCTTT. Protein: CASRGPRSQGAEAFF.

This clonotype was recorded many times. In DNA form, the CDR3 reads TGTGCCATCAGTGAGTCGATTGATGTTTTAGACTCTGAAGCTTTCTTT. Protein product: CAISESIDVLDSEAFF. The chain carries TRBV10-3 and TRBJ1-1, with D uncertain. This CDR3 contains 16 residues. V was clipped by 0 bases and J by 6 bases, with 17 bases between them. CDR1 is ENHRY and CDR2 is SYGVKD in the germline V gene.

This clonotype was found many times. The chain joins TRBV2 to TRBJ2-5; 12 nucleotides match TRBD1. Trimming at V came to 11 bases and at J to 5 bases, leaving 6 bases not matched to a gene. Germline CDR1 is SNHLY and CDR2 is FYNNEI. The CDR3 loop spans 13 amino acids. CDR3 coding DNA: TGTGCCGGGACAGGGGGCAGGCGGGAGACCCAGTACTTC. Protein: CAGTGGRRETQYF.